This is a list of T cell receptor beta chains from one sample in a study of T cells expressing NK-cell markers. TCRdb reanalyzed the 5' RACE reads, giving one entry per CDR3 protein sequence and no DNA. This sample carries about 440,000 distinct CDR3 sequences, with approximately 7% going to the ten biggest clones. The material sequenced was blood T cells: a sorted CD56 or NKG2C T cell subset, CD4+ or CD8+ T cells, or bulk PBMC T cells (not recorded which). All receptors derive from a woman aged 18 to 69 in good health. CDR3s include the opening cysteine and the closing phenylalanine or tryptophan. Fields, in order: V gene, J gene, CDR3 length, CDR3 protein.

v_gene: TRBV20-1
j_gene: TRBJ2-2
len: 14
CDR3aa: CSAFRTGNTGELFF

v_gene: TRBV7-2
j_gene: TRBJ2-3
len: 16
CDR3aa: CASSLRAGALTDTQYF

v_gene: TRBV12-3/TRBV12-4
j_gene: TRBJ2-1
len: 14
CDR3aa: CASMPVGGGNEQFF

v_gene: TRBV19
j_gene: TRBJ2-1
len: 15
CDR3aa: CASSLISGEADEQFF

v_gene: TRBV6-4
j_gene: TRBJ2-2
len: 13
CDR3aa: CASSEGDTGELFF

v_gene: TRBV20-1
j_gene: TRBJ2-5
len: 14
CDR3aa: CSARGGLGQETQYF

v_gene: TRBV7-9
j_gene: TRBJ2-5
len: 17
CDR3aa: CASSLDWSGRHQETQYF

v_gene: TRBV30
j_gene: TRBJ2-3
len: 16
CDR3aa: CAWSATGTSEVDTQYF

v_gene: TRBV7-2
j_gene: TRBJ2-5
len: 14
CDR3aa: CASSLNKGEETQYF

v_gene: TRBV20-1
j_gene: TRBJ1-5
len: 15
CDR3aa: CSAREGEYSNQPQHF

v_gene: TRBV6-5
j_gene: TRBJ2-5
len: 14
CDR3aa: CASSYGTVQETQYF

v_gene: TRBV6-5
j_gene: TRBJ2-5
len: 14
CDR3aa: CASSYSGALETQYF

v_gene: TRBV12-3/TRBV12-4
j_gene: TRBJ1-1
len: 13
CDR3aa: CASSLGGGTEAFF

v_gene: TRBV5-5
j_gene: TRBJ1-2
len: 14
CDR3aa: CASSAFTGDYGYTF

v_gene: TRBV6-1
j_gene: TRBJ2-2
len: 15
CDR3aa: CASTPGTGATGELFF

v_gene: TRBV20-1
j_gene: TRBJ1-2
len: 16
CDR3aa: CSASTGTGVRTYGYTF

v_gene: TRBV25-1
j_gene: TRBJ1-1
len: 16
CDR3aa: CASSGHRDRLGSEAFF

v_gene: TRBV12-3/TRBV12-4
j_gene: TRBJ1-2
len: 14
CDR3aa: CASSLGALNYGYTF

v_gene: TRBV20-1
j_gene: TRBJ2-1
len: 19
CDR3aa: CSARIRQVTLRGSYNEQFF

v_gene: TRBV20-1
j_gene: TRBJ2-7
len: 13
CDR3aa: CSAWDRLISEQYF

v_gene: TRBV29-1
j_gene: TRBJ2-1
len: 14
CDR3aa: CSVEPGTGRNEQFF

v_gene: TRBV5-1
j_gene: TRBJ2-1
len: 15
CDR3aa: CASSLVSAWGNEQFF

v_gene: TRBV3-1
j_gene: TRBJ1-3
len: 17
CDR3aa: CASSQDGEGNSGNTIYF

v_gene: TRBV28
j_gene: TRBJ2-5
len: 15
CDR3aa: CASSPTSGSRKTQYF

v_gene: TRBV6-2/TRBV6-3
j_gene: TRBJ2-3
len: 11
CDR3aa: CASSYGGAQYF

v_gene: TRBV11-2
j_gene: TRBJ1-2
len: 15
CDR3aa: CASSLGHQLNYGYTF

v_gene: TRBV29-1
j_gene: TRBJ1-6
len: 13
CDR3aa: CSTKLREDSPLHF